This record covers a single T cell receptor beta chain. No antigen is known for it. Nothing much larger sits one base from this clone, and base qualities are not available. The sample belongs to a study of blood T cell repertoires in COVID-19 (dated by TCRdb to the early 2020s). About the investigation overall: Samples covering the acute and convalescent phases of COVID-19 were provided by collaborators in the United States, Italy and Spain. The material from the prospective study consisted of cDNA or gDNA derived from T cells, B-cell-depleted T cells, or PBMCs. Subjects who had been exposed to COVID-19, were actively infected with it, or had recovered from it provided the deeply sampled blood TCRbeta repertoires that made up the dataset. Where HLA class I and class II types were available, the types were taken from metadata supplied by the sample provider, not from assay-based typing. The samples were drawn from two sources: the first 160 participants of the ongoing ImmuneRACE study, and fewer than 1,500 subjects contributed by 6 global collaborators. The sample metadata nearly always contained a de-identified subject ID, COVID-19 status, age in years and sex. The repertoires were released in a freely available public database intended as a resource for research on the immune response to SARS-CoV-2.

CDR3 length: 15 amino acids, cysteine to phenylalanine. Only the CDR3 DNA stays, 45 bases, in frame from base 1. Ends trimmed: V by 4 bases, J by 1 base; bases unmatched to a gene: 4. From a lookup of the germline V gene, CDR1 and CDR2 are SGHVS and FNYEAQ. Each collaborating institution followed its own protocols to collect whole blood in K2EDTA tubes. For TCRbeta analysis, collaborators shipped samples in one of three forms: frozen whole blood, isolated PBMCs, or DNA extracted from either of those sample types. TCRbeta CDR3 regions were amplified from genomic DNA by means of the immunoSEQ Assay, a bias-controlled multiplex PCR. Turning to the authors' computational methods: Nucleated cell counts per sample were estimated from amplification of reference gene primers within the assay. Sequence reads were collapsed and filtered to measure the absolute abundance of every unique TCRbeta CDR3 rearrangement. Productive Simpson clonality was computed per sample as the square root of Simpson's diversity index over productive rearrangements. TCRdb re-hosts the immuneACCESS table, in-frame sequences only. Its copies lack some clones; in the studies checked, an unresolved V gene accounts for under half of them, and the cause for the rest is not known. Clone size and the V and J calls come from that table; the DNA yielded D and trimming. The sample table shows fewer than 250,000 clones, and 75% to 85% are seen once. Of the sample, over 3.5% is held by the ten largest clones.

The paper's findings and limits, for the study overall: How much clinical and demographic metadata was included differed by source and by participant, and the metadata was provided uncurated.

The clonotype originates from a woman aged 70-85 years with acute or convalescent COVID-19. The V and J genes are TRBV7-6 and TRBJ2-3; 8 central nucleotides agree with TRBD2. Source material: peripheral blood. The CDR3 protein is CASSYGGGRTDTQYF. The nucleotides are TGTGCCAGCAGCTACGGGGGGGGCCGCACAGATACGCAGTATTTT.